The T cell receptor (beta chain) described here comes from a study of blood T cell repertoires in COVID-19. About the research overall: The United States, Italy and Spain were the sources of the acute and convalescent COVID-19 samples.

In the source study's methods: Nucleated cell number was recorded as an estimate derived from reference gene primer amplification. TCRdb keeps only in-frame clones here, not all; method: immunoSEQ multiplex PCR. The V and J calls and clone size were taken over from that table, and D and trimming were inferred from the DNA. The sample contains roughly 230,000 clones, roughly nine tenths of which appear only once. This CDR3 contains 15 residues. Germline V gives CDR1 SGHVS, CDR2 FQNEAQ. The V end lost 5 bases, the J end lost 3 bases, and 14 bases lay between the germline ends. Across under 25 US areas, participants ranged in age from 18 to 89 years.

The sample was PBMCs or T cells enriched from blood (not recorded which). The receptor was isolated from a woman aged 25 to 45 with acute COVID-19. This chain links TRBV7-8 with TRBJ1-5, with TRBD1 as a possible D gene (6 bases). The DNA of the CDR3 is TGTGCCAGCAGCCCGGACAGAGCGAACAATCAGCCCCAGCATTTT. Translation: CASSPDRANNQPQHF. The full variable domain, its missing parts supplied by reference TRBV7-8 and TRBJ1-5, is GAGVSQSPRYKVAKRGQDVALRCDPISGHVSLFWYQQALGQGPEFLTYFQNEAQLDKSGLPSDRFFAERPEGSVSTLKIQRTQQEDSAVYLCASSPDRANNQPQHFGDGTRLSIL.